This is a list of T cell receptor beta chains from one sample in a study of early T cells in non-severe SARS-CoV-2 infection. Via MiXCR, TCRdb re-called the 5' RACE reads, giving one row per CDR3 protein. Seen here are about 110,000 distinct CDR3 sequences, 9% to 13% observed once, and the top ten hold less than 3.5%. Sequenced material: whole blood. Source of these receptors: an adult who was a healthcare worker with PCR-confirmed SARS-CoV-2 infection or an uninfected control (not recorded which). Both conserved end residues are part of each CDR3. D genes are given only for firm matches. Part of the rows lack a size; the others show once, few, many or a class for expanded clones.

>TRBJ1-1|TRBV3-1|.|.
CASSQVWAATEAFF
TGTGCCAGCAGCCAAGTCTGGGCAGCCACTGAAGCTTTCTTT
>TRBJ2-3|TRBV9|.|.
CASSVVSSDTQYF
TGTGCCAGCAGCGTAGTGAGCTCAGATACGCAGTATTTT
>TRBJ2-2|TRBV29-1|.|.
CSAVSRGGGELFF
TGCAGCGCCGTAAGCAGGGGTGGCGGGGAGCTGTTTTTT
>TRBJ1-1|TRBV7-2|many|TRBD1
CASSAGTGRFGAFF
TGTGCCAGCAGCGCAGGGACAGGGCGTTTTGGGGCTTTCTTT
>TRBJ1-1|TRBV10-2|many|.
CASSVPRAGGTEAFF
TGCGCCAGCAGTGTGCCCAGGGCCGGGGGGACTGAAGCTTTCTTT
>TRBJ1-5|TRBV6-1|many|.
CASTPDTVSQPQHF
TGTGCCAGCACCCCAGACACCGTCAGCCAGCCCCAGCATTTT
>TRBJ2-7|TRBV3-1|many|.
CASSQGEAGQYF
TGTGCCAGCAGCCAGGGGGAGGCGGGACAGTACTTC
>TRBJ2-7|TRBV29-1|.|.
CSVDAGFGYEQYF
TGCAGCGTTGACGCGGGGTTCGGCTACGAGCAGTACTTC
>TRBJ2-1|TRBV7-9|.|.
CASSHRRWGGEQFF
TGTGCCAGCAGTCATAGGAGGTGGGGTGGTGAGCAGTTCTTC
>TRBJ1-2|TRBV2|many|.
CASNTGTLGGYTF
TGTGCCAGCAATACGGGGACCCTAGGGGGCTACACCTTC
>TRBJ1-2|TRBV20-1|many|.
CSARDRGRQDYGYTF
TGCAGTGCTAGAGATCGTGGCCGGCAGGACTATGGCTACACCTTC
>TRBJ2-2|TRBV2|many|.
CASSVLQYTGELFF
TGTGCCAGCAGCGTGCTACAATACACCGGGGAGCTGTTTTTT
>TRBJ1-1|TRBV5-8|few|.
CASSWGALTEAFF
TGTGCCAGCAGCTGGGGGGCATTGACTGAAGCTTTCTTT
>TRBJ2-7|TRBV28|few|TRBD1
CASTGRTGAAGNEQYF
TGTGCCAGCACGGGGAGGACAGGGGCGGCGGGAAACGAGCAGTACTTC
>TRBJ2-7|TRBV10-3|many|TRBD2
CAISESGTSSLEQYF
TGTGCCATCAGTGAGTCGGGGACTAGCTCTCTCGAGCAGTACTTC
>TRBJ1-2|TRBV28|few|TRBD1
CASSSGTVYGYTF
TGTGCCAGCAGTTCGGGGACAGTCTATGGCTACACCTTC
>TRBJ1-1|TRBV20-1|few|.
CSARHGGEAFF
TGCAGTGCTAGGCACGGGGGTGAAGCTTTCTTT
>TRBJ2-7|TRBV20-1|.|TRBD2
CSARGSGDYEQYF
TGCAGTGCCCGGGGTAGCGGGGACTACGAGCAGTACTTC
>TRBJ2-7|TRBV10-2|many|TRBD1
CASSEPLQGAYEQYF
TGCGCCAGCAGTGAGCCGTTACAGGGGGCCTACGAGCAGTACTTC
>TRBJ2-5|TRBV11-3|.|TRBD2
CASSFGLAGGPRQETQYF
TGTGCCAGCAGCTTTGGACTAGCGGGAGGGCCAAGACAAGAGACCCAGTACTTC
>TRBJ2-7|TRBV29-1|few|.
CSVLPGAYEQYF
TGCAGCGTCCTCCCGGGTGCCTACGAGCAGTACTTC
>TRBJ2-7|TRBV12-5|.|.
CASGLVQGKTTYEQYF
TGTGCTAGTGGTTTGGTTCAGGGAAAAACAACCTACGAGCAGTACTTC
>TRBJ2-1|TRBV5-1|few|.
CASSFTPAAGQWDNEQFF
TGCGCCAGCAGCTTCACACCGGCGGCGGGACAGTGGGACAATGAGCAGTTCTTC
>TRBJ2-3|TRBV7-9|once|TRBD1
CASSTWTGGTSDTQYF
TGTGCCAGCAGCACCTGGACAGGGGGTACGTCAGATACGCAGTATTTT
>TRBJ2-1|TRBV24-1|many|.
CATSGLDGPYNEQFF
TGTGCCACCAGTGGTTTGGACGGACCCTACAATGAGCAGTTCTTC
>TRBJ1-3|TRBV11-2|few|.
CASTIRGNTIYF
TGTGCCAGCACCATACGCGGAAACACCATATATTTT
>TRBJ1-2|TRBV7-2|.|.
CASSIGQFYTF
TGTGCCAGCAGCATCGGACAGTTCTACACCTTC
>TRBJ2-1|TRBV29-1|few|.
CSVDFSRFSYNEQFF
TGCAGCGTTGATTTCTCCAGGTTCAGCTACAATGAGCAGTTCTTC
>TRBJ2-1|TRBV7-2|.|.
CASSLAGMSMREQFF
TGTGCCAGCAGCTTGGCCGGGATGAGTATGCGTGAGCAGTTCTTC
>TRBJ2-1|TRBV5-6|.|.
CATRQDHYNEQFF
TGTGCCACCCGACAGGACCACTACAATGAGCAGTTCTTC
>TRBJ1-4|TRBV2|few|TRBD1
CASRLTTGGNEKLFF
TGTGCCAGCAGACTGACGACAGGGGGAAATGAAAAACTGTTTTTT
>TRBJ1-2|TRBV24-1|few|TRBD1
CATSDLGQSYGYTF
TGTGCCACCAGTGACCTGGGACAGAGCTATGGCTACACCTTC
>TRBJ2-1|TRBV7-3|.|.
CASSLTVDPRSQFF
TGTGCCAGCAGCTTAACCGTGGACCCCCGGTCCCAGTTCTTC
>TRBJ2-1|TRBV10-1|.|TRBD2
CATSTGTSIGEQFF
TGCGCCACCTCGACTGGGACTAGCATCGGTGAGCAGTTCTTC
>TRBJ2-1|TRBV12-3/TRBV12-4|.|.
CASSSERPSYNEQFF
TGTGCCAGCAGTTCGGAGCGGCCCTCCTACAATGAGCAGTTCTTC
>TRBJ1-1|TRBV5-4|.|TRBD1
CASSLGQGASAFF
TGTGCCAGCAGCTTGGGACAGGGGGCCTCAGCTTTCTTT
>TRBJ1-3|TRBV12-3/TRBV12-4|few|.
CASSPTHRRSGNTIYF
TGTGCCAGCAGTCCCACTCACAGAAGATCTGGAAACACCATATATTTT
>TRBJ1-6|TRBV12-3/TRBV12-4|.|.
CASTLGRTLHF
TGTGCCAGCACCCTGGGAAGGACCCTCCACTTT
>TRBJ1-1|TRBV11-2|few|TRBD1
CASSRDRAMVNTEAFF
TGTGCCAGCAGCCGGGACAGGGCCATGGTGAACACTGAAGCTTTCTTT
>TRBJ2-7|TRBV28|many|TRBD1
CASSPPRTGLYEQYF
TGTGCCAGCAGCCCCCCCCGGACAGGGTTGTACGAGCAGTACTTC
>TRBJ2-2|TRBV10-1|few|.
CASSERSTGELFF
TGCGCCAGCAGTGAAAGAAGTACCGGGGAGCTGTTTTTT
>TRBJ2-1|TRBV6-1|.|.
CASSESAGTGNEQFF
TGTGCCAGCAGTGAATCGGCAGGGACGGGGAATGAGCAGTTCTTC
>TRBJ1-5|TRBV10-3|few|.
CAISEGQGQPQHF
TGTGCCATCAGTGAAGGGCAGGGACAGCCCCAGCATTTT
>TRBJ2-5|TRBV25-1|.|TRBD2
CASSEYAGVTPETQYF
TGTGCCAGCAGTGAATACGCGGGAGTCACCCCAGAGACCCAGTACTTC
>TRBJ2-7|TRBV7-8|few|TRBD2
CASTSGGAHEQYF
TGTGCCAGTACTAGCGGGGGGGCCCACGAGCAGTACTTC
>TRBJ1-5|TRBV19|few|TRBD1
CASTPDRGNQPQHF
TGTGCCAGTACCCCGGACAGGGGGAATCAGCCCCAGCATTTT
>TRBJ2-1|TRBV5-1|.|.
CASSLFLEGNEQFF
TGCGCCAGCAGCTTGTTCTTAGAAGGGAATGAGCAGTTCTTC
>TRBJ1-5|TRBV12-3/TRBV12-4|few|.
CASSPQINQPQHF
TGTGCCAGCAGTCCGCAGATCAATCAGCCCCAGCATTTT
>TRBJ2-2|TRBV11-2|.|TRBD2
CASSSGGGGYTGELFF
TGTGCCAGCAGCTCAGGAGGCGGGGGGTACACCGGGGAGCTGTTTTTT
>TRBJ1-1|TRBV12-5|.|.
CASFSGSGTEAFF
TGTGCTAGTTTCTCGGGGTCGGGCACTGAAGCTTTCTTT
>TRBJ1-5|TRBV6-2/TRBV6-3|.|.
CASSYTGRNQPQHF
TGTGCCAGCAGTTACACCGGACGGAATCAGCCCCAGCATTTT
>TRBJ2-3|TRBV3-1|.|.
CASSQERGKVTQYF
TGTGCCAGCAGCCAAGAAAGGGGGAAGGTTACGCAGTATTTT
>TRBJ1-1|TRBV18|.|.
CASSAGTEAFF
TGTGCCAGCTCAGCAGGGACTGAAGCTTTCTTT
>TRBJ1-5|TRBV27|many|.
CASSLSWGNQPQHF
TGTGCCAGCAGTTTATCTTGGGGCAATCAGCCCCAGCATTTT
>TRBJ1-5|TRBV3-1|.|.
CASSQGDGAYARQPQHF
TGTGCCAGCAGCCAGGGTGACGGGGCGTACGCGAGGCAGCCCCAGCATTTT
>TRBJ2-1|TRBV10-3|.|.
CAISDVKGSEQFF
TGTGCCATCAGTGATGTGAAGGGATCTGAGCAGTTCTTC